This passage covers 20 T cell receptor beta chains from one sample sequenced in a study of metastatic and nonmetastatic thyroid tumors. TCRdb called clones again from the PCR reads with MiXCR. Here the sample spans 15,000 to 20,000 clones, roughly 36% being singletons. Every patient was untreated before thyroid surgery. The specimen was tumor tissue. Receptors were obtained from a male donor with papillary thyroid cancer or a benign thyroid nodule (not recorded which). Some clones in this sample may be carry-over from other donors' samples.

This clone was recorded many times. Here the CDR3 reads CASSAAGTQNTEAFF. The CDR3 nucleotides are TGCGCCAGCAGTGCCGCCGGGACCCAGAACACTGAAGCTTTCTTT. J is TRBJ1-1 and V is TRBV10-1; possibly TRBD1 for D (5 bases). This CDR3 has 15 residues. V dropped 4 bases and J dropped 1 base, with 13 bases sitting between them. From germline, CDR1 is WNHNN and CDR2 SYGVQD (reference sequence).

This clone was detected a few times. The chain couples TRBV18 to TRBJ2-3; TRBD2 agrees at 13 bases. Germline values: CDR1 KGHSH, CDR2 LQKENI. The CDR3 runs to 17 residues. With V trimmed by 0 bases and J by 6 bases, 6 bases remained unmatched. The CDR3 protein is CASSPPSLAGGMDTQYF. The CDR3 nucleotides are TGTGCCAGCTCACCACCATCACTAGCGGGAGGGATGGATACGCAGTATTTT.

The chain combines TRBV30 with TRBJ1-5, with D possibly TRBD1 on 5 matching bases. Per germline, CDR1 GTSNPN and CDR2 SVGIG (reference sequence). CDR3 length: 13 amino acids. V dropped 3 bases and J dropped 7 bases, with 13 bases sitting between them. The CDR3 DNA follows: TGTGCCTGGAGCCCCGACAGAGACCAGCCCCAGCATTTT. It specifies CAWSPDRDQPQHF.

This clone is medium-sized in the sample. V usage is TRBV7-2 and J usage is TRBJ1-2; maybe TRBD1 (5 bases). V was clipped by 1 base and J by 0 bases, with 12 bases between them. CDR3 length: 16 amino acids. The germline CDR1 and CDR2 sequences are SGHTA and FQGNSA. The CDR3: CASSLGGGSSNYGYTF. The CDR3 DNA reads TGTGCCAGCAGCTTAGGGGGGGGGAGTTCTAACTATGGCTACACCTTC. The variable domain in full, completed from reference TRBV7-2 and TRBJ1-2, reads GAGVSQSPSNKVTEKGKDVELRCDPISGHTALYWYRQSLGQGLEFLIYFQGNSAPDKSGLPSDRFSAERTGGSVSTLTIQRTQQEDSAVYLCASSLGGGSSNYGYTFGSGTRLTVV.

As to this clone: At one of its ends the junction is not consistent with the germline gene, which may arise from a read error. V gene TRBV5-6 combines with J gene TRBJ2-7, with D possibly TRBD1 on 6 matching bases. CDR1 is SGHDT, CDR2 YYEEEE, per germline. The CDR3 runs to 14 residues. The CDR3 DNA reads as TGTGCCAGCATCTTGGGACATCCGCTCTACGAGCAGTACTTC. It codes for CASILGHPLYEQYF.

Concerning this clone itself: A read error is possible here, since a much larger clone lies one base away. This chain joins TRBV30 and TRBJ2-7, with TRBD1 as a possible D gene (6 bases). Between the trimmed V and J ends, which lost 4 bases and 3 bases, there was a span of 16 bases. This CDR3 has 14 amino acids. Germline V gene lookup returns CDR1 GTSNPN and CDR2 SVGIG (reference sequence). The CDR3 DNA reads TGTGCCTGGATTCCTTCCGGGACACTCTACGAGCAGTACTTC. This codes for CAWIPSGTLYEQYF.

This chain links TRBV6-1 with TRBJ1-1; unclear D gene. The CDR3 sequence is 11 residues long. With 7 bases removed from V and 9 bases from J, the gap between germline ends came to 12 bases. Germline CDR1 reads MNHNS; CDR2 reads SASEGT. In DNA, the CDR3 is TGTGCCAGCAACCAGGACGGTAAAGCTTTCTTT. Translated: CASNQDGKAFF.

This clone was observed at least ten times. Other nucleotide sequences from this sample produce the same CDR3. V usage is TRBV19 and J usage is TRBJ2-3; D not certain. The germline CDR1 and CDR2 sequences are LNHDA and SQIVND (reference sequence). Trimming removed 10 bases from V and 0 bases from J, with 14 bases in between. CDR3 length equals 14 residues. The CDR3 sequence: CATSFGPSTDTQYF. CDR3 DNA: TGTGCCACCTCCTTCGGGCCGAGCACAGATACGCAGTATTTT.

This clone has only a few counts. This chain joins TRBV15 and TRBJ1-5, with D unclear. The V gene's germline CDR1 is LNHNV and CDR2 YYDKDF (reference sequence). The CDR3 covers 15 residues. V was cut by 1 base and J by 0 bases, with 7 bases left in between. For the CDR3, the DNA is TGTGCCACCAGCAGAGCGCCAGATAGCAATCAGCCCCAGCATTTT. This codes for CATSRAPDSNQPQHF. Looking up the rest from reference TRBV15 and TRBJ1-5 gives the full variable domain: DAMVIQNPRYQVTQFGKPVTLSCSQTLNHNVMYWYQQKSSQAPKLLFHYYDKDFNNEADTPDNFQSRRPNTSFCFLDIRSPGLGDTAMYLCATSRAPDSNQPQHFGDGTRLSIL.

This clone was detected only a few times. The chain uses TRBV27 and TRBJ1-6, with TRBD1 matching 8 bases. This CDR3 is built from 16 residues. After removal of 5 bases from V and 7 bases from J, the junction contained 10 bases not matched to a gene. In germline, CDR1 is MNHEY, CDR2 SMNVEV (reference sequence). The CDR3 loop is CASSPLGQGGNSPLHF. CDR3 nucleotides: TGTGCCAGCAGTCCTCTCGGACAGGGAGGGAATTCACCCCTCCACTTT.

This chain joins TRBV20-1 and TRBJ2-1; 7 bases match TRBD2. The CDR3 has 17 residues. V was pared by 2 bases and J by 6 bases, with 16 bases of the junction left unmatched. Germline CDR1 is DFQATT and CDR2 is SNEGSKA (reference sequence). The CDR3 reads CSARPGASGTLSNEQFF. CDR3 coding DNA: TGCAGTGCTAGACCGGGCGCTAGCGGAACCCTATCCAATGAGCAGTTCTTC.

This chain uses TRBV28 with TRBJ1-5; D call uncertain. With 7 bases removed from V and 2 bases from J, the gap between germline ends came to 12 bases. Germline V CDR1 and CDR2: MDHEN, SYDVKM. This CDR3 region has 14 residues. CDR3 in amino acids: CASIEGGGNQPQHF. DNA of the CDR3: TGTGCCAGCATTGAGGGCGGTGGCAATCAGCCCCAGCATTTT.

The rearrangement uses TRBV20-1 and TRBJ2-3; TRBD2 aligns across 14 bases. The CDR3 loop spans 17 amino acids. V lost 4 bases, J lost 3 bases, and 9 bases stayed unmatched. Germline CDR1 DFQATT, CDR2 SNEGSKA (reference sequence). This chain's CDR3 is CSAIEGTSGGVTDTQYF. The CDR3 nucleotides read TGCAGTGCTATCGAAGGGACTAGCGGGGGCGTGACAGATACGCAGTATTTT.

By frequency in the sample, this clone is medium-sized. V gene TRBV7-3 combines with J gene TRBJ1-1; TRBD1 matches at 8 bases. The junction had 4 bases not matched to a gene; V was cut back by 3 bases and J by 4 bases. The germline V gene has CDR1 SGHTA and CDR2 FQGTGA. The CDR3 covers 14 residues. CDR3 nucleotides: TGTGCCAGCAGCTTCACAGGGGGGAGCACTGAAGCTTTCTTT. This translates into CASSFTGGSTEAFF.

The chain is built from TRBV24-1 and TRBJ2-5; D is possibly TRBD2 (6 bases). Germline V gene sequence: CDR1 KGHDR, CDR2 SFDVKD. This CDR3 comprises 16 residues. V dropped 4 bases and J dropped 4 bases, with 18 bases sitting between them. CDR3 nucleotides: TGTGCCACCAGTGAGGGGATCGGGAGTGCCGGAGAGACCCAGTACTTC. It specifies CATSEGIGSAGETQYF.

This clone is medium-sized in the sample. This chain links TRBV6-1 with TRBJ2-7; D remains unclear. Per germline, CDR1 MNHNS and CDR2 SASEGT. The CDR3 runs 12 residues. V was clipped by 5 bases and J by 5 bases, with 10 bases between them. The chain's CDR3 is CASSFSLDEQYF. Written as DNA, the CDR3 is TGTGCCAGCAGTTTCAGTTTGGACGAGCAGTACTTC.

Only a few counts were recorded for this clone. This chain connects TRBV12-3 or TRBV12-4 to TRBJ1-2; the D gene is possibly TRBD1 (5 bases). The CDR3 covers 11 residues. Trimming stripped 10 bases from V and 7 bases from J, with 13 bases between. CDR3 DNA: TGTGCCACCGCCTCGAGGGGTGGCTACACCTTC. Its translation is CATASRGGYTF.

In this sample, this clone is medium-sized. The CDR3 DNA follows: TGTGCCAGCAGTTACGATGGCTCATCACCCCTCCACTTT. It is translated as CASSYDGSSPLHF. The chain has TRBV6-5 and TRBJ1-6; no clear D. Germline V gene sequence: CDR1 MNHEY, CDR2 SVGAGI. There are 13 residues in the CDR3. With 2 bases removed from V and 10 bases from J, the gap between germline ends came to 9 bases.

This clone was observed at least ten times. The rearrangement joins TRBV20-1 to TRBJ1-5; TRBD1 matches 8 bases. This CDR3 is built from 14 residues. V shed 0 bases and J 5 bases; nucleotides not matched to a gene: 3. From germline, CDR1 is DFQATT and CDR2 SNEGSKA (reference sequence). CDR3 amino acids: CSAREDRAHQPQHF. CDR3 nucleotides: TGCAGTGCTAGAGAGGACAGGGCTCATCAGCCCCAGCATTTT.

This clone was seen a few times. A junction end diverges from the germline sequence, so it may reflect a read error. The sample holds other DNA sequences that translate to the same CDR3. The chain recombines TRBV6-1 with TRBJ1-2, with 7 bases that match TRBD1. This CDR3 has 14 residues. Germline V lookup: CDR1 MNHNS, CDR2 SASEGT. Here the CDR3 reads CASKSPGGTYGYTF. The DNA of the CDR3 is TGTGCTAGCAAATCCCCAGGGGGTACCTATGGGTACACCTTC.